The 8 T cell receptor beta chains below all came from one sample that was sequenced in a study of blood T cell repertoires in COVID-19. Using immunoSEQ multiplex PCR, the repertoire was profiled, and TCRdb retains in-frame clones only, with some absent. The table lists a few hundred thousand clones, around 84% of them singletons, with more than 9% in the top ten. The sample consisted of peripheral blood. Receptors were obtained from a woman of 80 years or more with COVID-19, enrolled during active disease.

V is TRBV6-5 and J is TRBJ1-6; D is unresolved. Per the germline V gene, CDR1 is MNHEY and CDR2 is SVGAGI. This CDR3 spans 15 amino acids. V lost 10 bases to trimming and J lost 0 bases, with 13 bases between them. The CDR3 loop reads CATKRTSSYNSPLHF. The DNA of the CDR3 is TGTGCCACCAAGAGGACTAGCTCCTATAATTCACCCCTCCACTTT.

The V call is TRBV12-3 or TRBV12-4, the J call TRBJ2-1, with 9 bases fitting TRBD1. Trimming took 8 bases from V and 9 from J; bases not matched to a gene: 5. This CDR3 is 12 amino acids long. The CDR3 nucleotides read TGTGCCAGCGGAGGACAGGGGCGTGAGCAGTTCTTC. Its protein is CASGGQGREQFF.

On this clone: Other DNA sequences in this sample translate to the same CDR3. The chain recombines TRBV9 with TRBJ2-3; 9 bases map to TRBD2. The CDR3 extends over 15 amino acids. Trimming cost V 0 bases and J 1 base; bases outside gene matches: 0. The germline gives CDR1 SGDLS, CDR2 YYNGEE. The DNA of the CDR3 is TGTGCCAGCAGCGTAGTAGCGGGGGGCACAGATACGCAGTATTTT. It yields the protein CASSVVAGGTDTQYF.

CDR3 loop: CASSLVAGGPYEQYF. CDR3 nucleotides: TGTGCCAGCAGCTTAGTCGCAGGGGGACCCTACGAGCAGTACTTC. This chain joins TRBV7-2 and TRBJ2-7, with TRBD1 identical over 7 bases. The germline CDR1 and CDR2 sequences are SGHTA and FQGNSA. The CDR3 is 15 amino acids. With V trimmed by 1 base and J by 2 bases, 5 bases remained unmatched.

The chain links TRBV10-3 to TRBJ1-1; D is ambiguous. CDR1 is ENHRY and CDR2 is SYGVKD in the germline V gene. The CDR3 sequence is 15 residues long. V was shortened by 3 bases and J by 0 bases, with 11 bases between the two germline ends. The CDR3 spells CAISDEVAMNTEAFF. CDR3 nucleotide sequence: TGTGCCATCAGTGACGAGGTCGCAATGAACACTGAAGCTTTCTTT.

This clone was seen a few times. V and J are TRBV20-1 and TRBJ1-5, with D possibly matching TRBD1 (6 bases). Trimming left V 3 bases short and J 1 base short, with 13 bases between. CDR3 size: 15 residues. Germline V gene data show CDR1 as DFQATT and CDR2 as SNEGSKA (reference sequence). The CDR3 protein is CSASWGQGSNQPQHF. The CDR3, as DNA: TGCAGTGCTAGTTGGGGGCAGGGGAGCAATCAGCCCCAGCATTTT.

This chain connects TRBV5-5 to TRBJ1-6; the D gene is possibly TRBD1 (6 bases). Trimming took off 4 bases at V and 0 bases at J, with 14 bases between the two ends. This CDR3 has 17 amino acids. Germline-derived CDR1 and CDR2 are SGHKS and YYEKEE (reference sequence). The DNA of the CDR3 is TGTGCCAGCAGCGATGGGACATTGAGCTCCTATAATTCACCCCTCCACTTT. Translated: CASSDGTLSSYNSPLHF.

The chain recombines TRBV28 with TRBJ1-2; D is possibly TRBD1 (5 bases). The germline gives CDR1 MDHEN, CDR2 SYDVKM. Trimming removed 6 bases at V and 3 bases at J, with 17 bases between. The CDR3 sequence is 15 residues long. This CDR3 reads CASSLSSRVHYGYTF. The CDR3 bases are TGTGCCAGCAGCCTTTCTTCCAGGGTGCACTATGGCTACACCTTC.